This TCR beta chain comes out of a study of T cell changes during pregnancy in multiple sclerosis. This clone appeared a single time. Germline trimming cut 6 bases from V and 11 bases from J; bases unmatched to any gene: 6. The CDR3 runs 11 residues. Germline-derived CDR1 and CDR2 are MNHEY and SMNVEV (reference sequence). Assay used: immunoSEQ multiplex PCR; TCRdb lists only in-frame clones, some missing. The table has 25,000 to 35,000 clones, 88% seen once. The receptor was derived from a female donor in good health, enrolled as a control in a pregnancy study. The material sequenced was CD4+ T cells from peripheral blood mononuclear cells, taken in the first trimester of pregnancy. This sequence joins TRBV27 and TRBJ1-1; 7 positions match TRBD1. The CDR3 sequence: CASRGTGDAFF. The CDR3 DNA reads TGTGCCAGCAGGGGAACAGGGGACGCTTTCTTT.